Listed below are T cell receptor beta chains from one sample, sequenced in a study of T-cell reconstitution after alpha-beta-depleted transplantation in children. TCRdb used MiXCR to reprocess the PCR reads, holding one entry per CDR3 protein. The sample lists about 400,000 distinct CDR3 sequences, approximately 12% seen once, with 3.5% to 4.5% in the top ten. Sequencing was performed on PBMCs, taken from the stem cell graft. These receptors were obtained from a human donor who donated a stem cell graft to a child with Fanconi anemia. CDR3s include the opening cysteine and the closing phenylalanine or tryptophan. The D gene is left open where the match is weak. Clone sizes are given selectively: once, few, many, or a class where the clone is expanded.

V,size,J,D,DNA,CDR3
TRBV7-9,many,TRBJ1-1,NA,TGTGCCAGCAGCCTCCCTGGGGGCGGCACTGAAGCTTTCTTT,CASSLPGGGTEAFF
TRBV6-1,NA,TRBJ2-2,NA,TGTGCCAGCAAAGGCTTCCGTTTCACCGGGGAGCTGTTTTTT,CASKGFRFTGELFF
TRBV29-1,many,TRBJ2-3,NA,TGCAGCGTTGAAGCGGAGATGGACCAGACGCAGTATTTT,CSVEAEMDQTQYF
TRBV20-1,NA,TRBJ2-3,NA,TGCAGTGCCGGGGTCCACTCCACAGATACGCAGTATTTT,CSAGVHSTDTQYF
TRBV7-2,NA,TRBJ2-1,NA,TGTGCCAGCAGCTCGGGACCGCGGAACAATGAGCAGTTCTTC,CASSSGPRNNEQFF
TRBV29-1,NA,TRBJ2-3,TRBD1,TGCAGCGTTGAGGCCGGGACAGCCCGAGGAACAGATACGCAGTATTTT,CSVEAGTARGTDTQYF
TRBV6-2/TRBV6-3,NA,TRBJ2-3,TRBD2,TGTGCCAGCGGAGCCCCGGGGGCGAGCGGGGGCTTT,CASGAPGASGGF
TRBV29-1,few,TRBJ2-5,NA,TGCAGCGCCGGGGGGCCCAGGGACGGGGAGACCCAGTACTTC,CSAGGPRDGETQYF
TRBV20-1,many,TRBJ1-1,TRBD1,TGCAGTGCTAGTCAACTGCAGGGACAGACTGAAGCTTTCTTT,CSASQLQGQTEAFF
TRBV20-1,few,TRBJ2-3,TRBD1,TGCAGTGCCTGGGACAGGGGGCCCGATACGCAGTATTTT,CSAWDRGPDTQYF
TRBV29-1,many,TRBJ2-2,TRBD2,TGCAGCGTTCGTTCTAGCGGGGGCACCGGGGAGCTGTTTTTT,CSVRSSGGTGELFF
TRBV7-6,many,TRBJ2-3,TRBD2,TGTGCCAGCAGCTCCTGGGGAGCGGGGGACGGGGCAGATACGCAGTATTTT,CASSSWGAGDGADTQYF
TRBV7-9,few,TRBJ2-3,NA,TGTGCCAGCAGCGCCACCTTGGGGGATACGCAGTATTTT,CASSATLGDTQYF
TRBV20-1,many,TRBJ2-4,TRBD1,TGCAGTGCTAGAACAGGGGGAGCCAAAAACATTCAGTACTTC,CSARTGGAKNIQYF
TRBV24-1,NA,TRBJ1-5,NA,TGTGCCACCAGTGAGGGGATGCAGCCCCAGCATTTT,CATSEGMQPQHF
TRBV2,few,TRBJ2-6,NA,TGTGCCAGCAGTGCCCCAAGGGGGGGCTCTGGGGCCAACGTCCTGACTTTC,CASSAPRGGSGANVLTF